This TCR beta chain appears in the sequencing data of a study of blood T cell repertoires in COVID-19. Overall study context: The origin of the acute and convalescent COVID-19 samples was the United States, Italy and Spain.

In the study's own analysis: Amplified reference gene primers provided the basis for estimating nucleated cell counts. TCRdb's table, derived via immunoSEQ multiplex PCR, lists solely in-frame clones and lacks some. The DNA gave D and trimming, while V, J and clone size come from that table. In the table there are 250,000 to 300,000 clones, 65% to 90% of which are singletons. This clonotype was sampled from a middle-aged man with active or convalescent COVID-19. The sample taken for sequencing was peripheral blood.

The DNA of the CDR3 is TGTGCCAGTAGTATGGGGCGGGAGCGTTATGAGCAGTTCTTC. This encodes CASSMGRERYEQFF. The gene calls are TRBV19 and TRBJ2-1, with TRBD2 identical over 7 bases. Germline V lookup: CDR1 LNHDA, CDR2 SQIVND (reference sequence). Trimming at V came to 3 bases and at J to 8 bases, leaving 7 bases not matched to a gene. CDR3 length: 14 amino acids. The full variable domain, with the rest looked up from reference TRBV19 and TRBJ2-1, is DGGITQSPKYLFRKEGQNVTLSCEQNLNHDAMYWYRQDPGQGLRLIYYSQIVNDFQKGDIAEGYSVSREKKESFPLTVTSAQKNPTAFYLCASSMGRERYEQFFGPGTRLTVL.